This TCR beta chain came from a study of blood T cell repertoires in COVID-19. On this clone: Other DNA sequences of this sample code for an identical CDR3.

Data came from immunoSEQ multiplex PCR; TCRdb stores just in-frame clones and leaves some out. The sample has about 120,000 clones, around 81% seen once; the top ten hold 3.5% to 4%. The CDR3 has 13 residues. V gave up 0 bases and J gave up 7 bases; unmatched junction bases: 2. From germline, CDR1 is SGHRS and CDR2 YFSETQ. The chain couples TRBV5-1 to TRBJ1-2; the match to TRBD1 covers 8 bases. The sequenced material came from peripheral blood. The TCR originated in a woman between 50 and 59 years old with acute or convalescent COVID-19. CDR3 region: CASSLGQGSGYTF. In DNA form, the CDR3 reads TGCGCCAGCAGCTTGGGACAGGGGTCTGGCTACACCTTC.